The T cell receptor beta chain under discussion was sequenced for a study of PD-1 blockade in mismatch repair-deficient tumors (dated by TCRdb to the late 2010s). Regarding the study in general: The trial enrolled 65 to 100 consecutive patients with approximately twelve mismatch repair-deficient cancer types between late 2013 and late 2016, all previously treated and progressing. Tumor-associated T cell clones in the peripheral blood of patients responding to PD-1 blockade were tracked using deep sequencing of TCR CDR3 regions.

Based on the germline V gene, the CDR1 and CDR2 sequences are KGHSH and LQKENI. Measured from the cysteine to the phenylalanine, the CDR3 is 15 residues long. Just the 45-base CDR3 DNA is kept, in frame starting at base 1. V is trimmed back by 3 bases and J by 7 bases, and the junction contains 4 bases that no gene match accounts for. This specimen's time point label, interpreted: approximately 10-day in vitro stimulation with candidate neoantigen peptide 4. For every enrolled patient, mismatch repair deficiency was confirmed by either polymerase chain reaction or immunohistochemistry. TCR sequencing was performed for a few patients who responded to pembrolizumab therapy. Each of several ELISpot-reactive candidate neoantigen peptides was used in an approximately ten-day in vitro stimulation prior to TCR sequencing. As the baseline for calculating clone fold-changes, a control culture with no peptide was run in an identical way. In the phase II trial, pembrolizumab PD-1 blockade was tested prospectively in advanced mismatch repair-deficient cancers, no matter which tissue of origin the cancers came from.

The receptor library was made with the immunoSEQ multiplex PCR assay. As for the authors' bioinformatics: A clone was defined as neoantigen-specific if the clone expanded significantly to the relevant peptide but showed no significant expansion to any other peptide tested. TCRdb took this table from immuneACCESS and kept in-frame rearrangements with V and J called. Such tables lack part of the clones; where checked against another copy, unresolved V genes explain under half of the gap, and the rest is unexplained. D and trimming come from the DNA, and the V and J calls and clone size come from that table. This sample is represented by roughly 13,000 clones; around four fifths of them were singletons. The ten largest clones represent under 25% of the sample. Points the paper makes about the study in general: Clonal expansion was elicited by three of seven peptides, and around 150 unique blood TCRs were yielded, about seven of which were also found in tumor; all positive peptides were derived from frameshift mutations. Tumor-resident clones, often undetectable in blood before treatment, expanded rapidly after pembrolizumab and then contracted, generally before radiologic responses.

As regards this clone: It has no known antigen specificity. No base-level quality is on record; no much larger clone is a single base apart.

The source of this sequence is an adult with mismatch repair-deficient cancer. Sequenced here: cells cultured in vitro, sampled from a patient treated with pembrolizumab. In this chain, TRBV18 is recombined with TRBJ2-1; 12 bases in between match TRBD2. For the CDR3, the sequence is CASSPRTSGVNEQFF. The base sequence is TGTGCCAGCTCACCGCGGACTAGCGGGGTAAATGAGCAGTTCTTC.